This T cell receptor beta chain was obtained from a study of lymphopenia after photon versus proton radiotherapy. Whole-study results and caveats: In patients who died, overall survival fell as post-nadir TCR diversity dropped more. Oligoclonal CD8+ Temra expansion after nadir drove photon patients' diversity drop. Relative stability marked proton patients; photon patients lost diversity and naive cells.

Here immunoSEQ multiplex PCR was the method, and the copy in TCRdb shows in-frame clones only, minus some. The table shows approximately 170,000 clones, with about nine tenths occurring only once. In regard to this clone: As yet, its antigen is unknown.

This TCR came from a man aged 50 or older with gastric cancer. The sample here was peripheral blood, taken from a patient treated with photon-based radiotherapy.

In nucleotides, the CDR3 is TGTGCCAGCAGCGCCGGGACAGGGCTATCTAGTGGAAACACCATATATTTT. It codes for CASSAGTGLSSGNTIYF. The genes are TRBV7-9 and TRBJ1-3; 9 bases agree with TRBD1. Germline values: CDR1 SEHNR, CDR2 FQNEAQ (reference sequence). This CDR3 spans 17 amino acids. V lost 5 bases, J lost 3 bases, and 11 bases stayed unmatched.